What follows describes a single T cell receptor beta chain. These data originate in a study of control samples from healthy donors and cancer patients. Assay used: immunoSEQ multiplex PCR; TCRdb lists only in-frame clones, some missing. The data contain fewer than 60,000 clones, roughly 94% of them singletons. The CDR3 runs to 14 residues. Per germline, CDR1 SGHTA and CDR2 FQGNSA. V lost 1 base and J lost 2, with 9 bases in between. The V gene is TRBV7-2, the J gene TRBJ2-7, with D perhaps being TRBD1 or TRBD2 (5 bases each). Sequencing used blood. The source of this sequence is a man aged 25-45 years in good health. DNA of the CDR3: TGTGCCAGCAGCTTAGAGGGGCGGGCCTACGAGCAGTACTTC. Translation: CASSLEGRAYEQYF.